Following are 17 T cell receptor beta chains from one sample sequenced in a study of shared clonotypes between healthy human individuals. Assay: immunoSEQ multiplex PCR; the TCRdb copy retains only in-frame clones and omits some. The sample has some 2,500,000 clones, around 93% seen once. The sequencing sample was made of naive CD4+ T cells from PBMCs. This sample's subset: CD45RA+ positively selected. These receptors originate from a man aged 18 to 29 in good health. Some clones in this sample may be carry-over from other donors' samples.

V and J are TRBV5-1 and TRBJ2-1; the D call may be TRBD1 or TRBD2 (5 bases each). Trimming left V 5 bases short and J 13 bases short, with 13 bases between. This CDR3 spans 11 amino acids. Germline CDR1 reads SGHRS; CDR2 reads YFSETQ. CDR3 loop: CASSSGAIQFF. CDR3 DNA sequence: TGCGCCAGCAGTTCCGGGGCGATCCAGTTCTTC.

A few counts support this clone. This chain links TRBV15 with TRBJ2-1; 8 nucleotides agree with TRBD2. The CDR3 is 13 residues long. Per germline, CDR1 LNHNV and CDR2 YYDKDF (reference sequence). The junction had 10 bases not matched to a gene; V was cut back by 4 bases and J by 14 bases. The CDR3 here is CATSIGLAGTKFF. The CDR3 nucleotides read TGTGCCACCAGCATTGGACTAGCAGGAACCAAGTTCTTC.

The chain employs TRBV20-1 and TRBJ2-1, with D uncertain. This CDR3 spans 11 amino acids. Germline-derived CDR1 and CDR2 are DFQATT and SNEGSKA (reference sequence). V shed 3 bases and J shed 7 bases, with 7 bases lying between them. The CDR3 is CSASIANEQFF. The CDR3 DNA reads TGCAGTGCTAGTATCGCTAATGAGCAGTTCTTC.

The V gene is TRBV10-3, the J gene TRBJ2-7, with a tentative D call TRBD2 (5 bases). The V end lost 0 bases, the J end lost 9 bases, and 9 bases lay between the germline ends. CDR3 length: 12 residues. CDR1 is ENHRY and CDR2 is SYGVKD in the germline V gene. CDR3 region: CAISESDYLQYF. The CDR3 nucleotides read TGTGCCATCAGTGAGTCCGACTATTTGCAGTACTTC.

This clone was detected once. This chain links TRBV5-6 with TRBJ1-2; D is unresolved. The CDR3 runs 14 residues. CDR1 and CDR2 (germline): SGHDT, YYEEEE. The ends were cut back, 1 base at V and 4 bases at J, with 11 bases in the middle. The CDR3 region is CASSLWEPAYGYTF. CDR3 nucleotides: TGTGCCAGCAGCTTGTGGGAGCCCGCCTATGGCTACACCTTC.

The V gene is TRBV29-1, the J gene TRBJ2-5; D is unresolved. Germline V gives CDR1 SQVTM, CDR2 ANQGSEA. The length of the CDR3 is 12 residues. Trimming removed 7 bases from V and 5 bases from J, with 14 bases in between. As DNA, the CDR3 is TGCAGCGCTCAATCCGGGTGGGAGACCCAGTACTTC. The encoded protein is CSAQSGWETQYF.

In the case of this clone: This specimen includes other DNA sequences encoding the same CDR3. The chain uses TRBV27 and TRBJ1-5; no definite D call. The CDR3 contains 13 residues. V shed 1 base and J shed 4 bases, with 5 bases lying between them. The germline V gene has CDR1 MNHEY and CDR2 SMNVEV (reference sequence). CDR3 DNA: TGTGCCAGCAGTTTATGGGGAAATCAGCCCCAGCATTTT. This codes for CASSLWGNQPQHF.

A single count supports this clone. The chain has TRBV5-1 and TRBJ2-1, with D perhaps matching TRBD1 (6 bases). V was cut by 4 bases and J by 7 bases, with 21 bases left in between. The CDR3 loop spans 16 amino acids. The germline gives CDR1 SGHRS, CDR2 YFSETQ. The CDR3 nucleotides are TGCGCCAGCAGCCAAATCAACTCAGGGGTGGGAAATGAGCAGTTCTTC. Amino acids: CASSQINSGVGNEQFF.

The chain carries TRBV9 and TRBJ2-5; D gene unclear. The CDR3 contains 14 residues. Trimming stripped 0 bases from V and 4 bases from J, with 10 bases between. The germline V gene encodes CDR1 SGDLS and CDR2 YYNGEE. The CDR3, as DNA: TGTGCCAGCAGCGTAGCCCCCTATGGAGAGACCCAGTACTTC. It translates to CASSVAPYGETQYF.

The CDR3 sequence: CASSLRGTSGAEQYF. The CDR3 bases are TGTGCCAGCAGCTTGCGGGGGACTAGCGGGGCCGAGCAGTACTTC. The rearrangement links TRBV5-6 to TRBJ2-7; TRBD2 matches 13 bases. The germline V gene has CDR1 SGHDT and CDR2 YYEEEE. This CDR3 has 15 amino acids. The ends lost 1 base at V and 6 bases at J; junction bases unmatched: 4.

This clone was detected only once. The same CDR3 also results from other DNA sequences found in this sample. CDR3 coding DNA: TGTGCCAGCAGTTTTAGGGACACTGAAGCTTTCTTT. It encodes CASSFRDTEAFF. V usage is TRBV6-5 and J usage is TRBJ1-1; no reliable D call. CDR1 is MNHEY, CDR2 SVGAGI, per germline. The CDR3 spans 12 residues. V lost 4 bases and J lost 3, with 6 bases in between.

V gene TRBV7-3 combines with J gene TRBJ2-1; TRBD1 matches at 10 bases. The V segment lost 1 base and the J segment 7 bases; nucleotides outside the gene matches: 4. The CDR3 consists of 15 residues. Looked up from germline, CDR1 is SGHTA and CDR2 is FQGTGA. DNA for the CDR3: TGTGCCAGCAGCTTAAGGGAGGGACAGGGGAATGAGCAGTTCTTC. It specifies CASSLREGQGNEQFF.

This clone was observed a single time. The chain carries TRBV28 and TRBJ2-1; 15 bases align to TRBD2. Germline V lookup: CDR1 MDHEN, CDR2 SYDVKM. Losses at the gene ends were 6 bases for V and 15 bases for J; bases not matched to a gene: 15. CDR3 length: 16 amino acids. As DNA, the CDR3 is TGTGCCAGCAGCCTTGGACTAGCGGGAGGGCTAGGGGGGACGTTCTTC. Encoded protein: CASSLGLAGGLGGTFF.

The chain recombines TRBV6-5 with TRBJ1-1, with D perhaps matching TRBD1 (5 bases). The CDR3 runs 14 residues. Trimming shortened V by 5 bases and J by 4 bases, and 14 bases separated the two germline ends. Per germline, CDR1 MNHEY and CDR2 SVGAGI. This CDR3 is CASSRPGTSTEAFF. For the CDR3, the DNA is TGTGCCAGCAGTAGACCCGGGACGTCCACTGAAGCTTTCTTT.

The genes are TRBV5-1 and TRBJ2-2, with 9 positions matching TRBD1. The CDR3 is 16 residues long. The trim removed 6 bases at V and 0 bases at J, leaving 6 bases unmatched. CDR1 and CDR2 from the germline V gene are SGHRS and YFSETQ. CDR3 DNA sequence: TGCGCCAGCATAAGGGACAGGGTTGCGAACACCGGGGAGCTGTTTTTT. Translating it yields CASIRDRVANTGELFF.

The chain uses TRBV5-1 and TRBJ2-1; D unresolved. CDR3 length equals 14 residues. CDR1 and CDR2 from the germline V gene are SGHRS and YFSETQ. Trimming shortened V by 0 bases and J by 7 bases, and 11 bases separated the two germline ends. The CDR3 coding sequence is TGCGCCAGCAGCTTGGAGGGCCGACTGAATGAGCAGTTCTTC. It translates to CASSLEGRLNEQFF.

The chain joins TRBV30 to TRBJ1-2; D remains ambiguous. V was shortened by 5 bases and J by 6 bases, with 13 bases between the two germline ends. Germline CDR1 GTSNPN, CDR2 SVGIG (reference sequence). The CDR3 sequence is 12 residues long. The CDR3 coding sequence is TGTGCCTGGTCCCCCAGGAGAGATGGCTACACCTTC. This sequence encodes CAWSPRRDGYTF.